This TCR beta chain stems from a study of T cells in Graves' hyperthyroidism and ophthalmopathy. This clonotype appeared a few times. Germline V lookup: CDR1 DFQATT, CDR2 SNEGSKA (reference sequence). CDR3 size: 17 residues. V shed 0 bases and J 2 bases; nucleotides not matched to a gene: 7. Recently diagnosed hyperthyroidism of less than 2 months' duration affected patients aged 18 to 65. From RNA transcripts, TCR beta CDR3 regions were amplified. A first-round RT-PCR of the TCR CDR3 used the HTBI primer set. MiXCR, applied by TCRdb to the multiplex PCR reads, yields one record per CDR3 protein. Of more than 350,000 distinct CDR3 sequences listed, about 16% are singletons.

The sequence derives from a woman younger than 45 with Graves' hyperthyroidism. The specimen was blood. This chain links TRBV20-1 with TRBJ2-5; 12 nucleotides line up with TRBD2. The chain's CDR3 is CSARDPLAGGWQETQYF. CDR3 bases: TGCAGTGCTAGAGACCCTCTAGCGGGAGGGTGGCAAGAGACCCAGTACTTC.